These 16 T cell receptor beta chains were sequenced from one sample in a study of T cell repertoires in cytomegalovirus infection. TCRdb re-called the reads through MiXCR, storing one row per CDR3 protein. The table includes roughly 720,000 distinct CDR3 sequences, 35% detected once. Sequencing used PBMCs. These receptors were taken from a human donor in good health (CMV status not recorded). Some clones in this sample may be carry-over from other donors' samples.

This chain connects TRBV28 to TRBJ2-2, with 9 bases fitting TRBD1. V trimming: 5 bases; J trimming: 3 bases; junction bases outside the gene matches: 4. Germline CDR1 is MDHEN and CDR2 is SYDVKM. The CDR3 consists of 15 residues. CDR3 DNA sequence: TGTGCCAGCAGTCGGACAGGGGCACACACCGGGGAGCTGTTTTTT. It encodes CASSRTGAHTGELFF.

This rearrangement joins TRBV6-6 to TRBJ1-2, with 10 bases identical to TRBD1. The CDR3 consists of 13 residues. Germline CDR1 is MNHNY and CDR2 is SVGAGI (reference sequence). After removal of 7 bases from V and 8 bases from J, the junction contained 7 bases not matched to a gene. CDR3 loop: CASTMTGGEGYTF. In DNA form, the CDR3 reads TGTGCCAGCACCATGACAGGGGGCGAGGGCTACACCTTC.

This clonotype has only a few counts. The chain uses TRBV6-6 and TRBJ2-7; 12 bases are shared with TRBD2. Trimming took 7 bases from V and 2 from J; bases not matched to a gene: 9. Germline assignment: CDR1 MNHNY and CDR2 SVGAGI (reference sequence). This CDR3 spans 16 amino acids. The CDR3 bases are TGTGCCAGCAACGGACTAGCGGGACTACACACCTACGAGCAGTACTTC. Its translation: CASNGLAGLHTYEQYF.

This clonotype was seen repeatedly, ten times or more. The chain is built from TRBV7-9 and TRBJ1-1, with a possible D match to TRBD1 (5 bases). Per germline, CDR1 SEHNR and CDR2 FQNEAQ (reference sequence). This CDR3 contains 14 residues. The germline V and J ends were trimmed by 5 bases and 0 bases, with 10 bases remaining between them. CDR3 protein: CASSLRALNTEAFF. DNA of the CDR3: TGTGCCAGCAGCCTCAGGGCCCTGAACACTGAAGCTTTCTTT.

The CDR3 sequence is CATSKGGYTEAFF. CDR3 DNA: TGTGCCACCAGCAAAGGGGGGTACACTGAAGCTTTCTTT. The V and J genes are TRBV24-1 and TRBJ1-1; D possibly corresponds to TRBD1 (6 bases). The germline CDR1 and CDR2 sequences are KGHDR and SFDVKD. V was trimmed by 7 bases and J by 3 bases, leaving 11 bases between them. The CDR3 spans 13 residues.

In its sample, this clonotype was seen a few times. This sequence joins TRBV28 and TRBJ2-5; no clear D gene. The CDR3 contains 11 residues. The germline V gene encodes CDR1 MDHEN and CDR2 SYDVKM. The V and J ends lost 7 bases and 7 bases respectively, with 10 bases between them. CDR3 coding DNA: TGTGCCAGCAAGGGATTTGGGACCCAGTACTTC. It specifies CASKGFGTQYF.

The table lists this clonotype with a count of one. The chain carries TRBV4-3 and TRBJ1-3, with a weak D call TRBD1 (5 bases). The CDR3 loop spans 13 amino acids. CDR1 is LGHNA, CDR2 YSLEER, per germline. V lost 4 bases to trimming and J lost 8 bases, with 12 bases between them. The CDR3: CASSPWWGYTIYF. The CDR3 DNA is TGCGCCAGCAGCCCATGGTGGGGGTACACCATATATTTT.

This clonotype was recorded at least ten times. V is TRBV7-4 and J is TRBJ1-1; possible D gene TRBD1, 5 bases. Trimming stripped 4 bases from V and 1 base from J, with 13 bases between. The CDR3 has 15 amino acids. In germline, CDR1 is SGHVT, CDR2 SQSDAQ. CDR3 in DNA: TGTGCCAGCAGCTCCCCCGGGACCGGGAACACTGAAGCTTTCTTT. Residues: CASSSPGTGNTEAFF. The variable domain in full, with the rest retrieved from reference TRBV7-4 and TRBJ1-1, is GAGVSQSPRYKVAKRGRDVALRCDSISGHVTLYWYRQTLGQGSEVLTYSQSDAQRDKSGRPSGRFSAERPERSVSTLKIQRTEQGDSAVYLCASSSPGTGNTEAFFGQGTRLTVV.

The CDR3 region has the DNA TGTGCCAGCAGTTACGCCGTTAGGGGCACTGAAGCTTTCTTT. Its protein product is CASSYAVRGTEAFF. The chain joins TRBV6-1 to TRBJ1-1; D is perhaps TRBD1 (5 bases). Germline loops: CDR1 MNHNS, CDR2 SASEGT. The V end was cut by 5 bases, the J end by 4 bases, with 14 bases between. The CDR3 totals 14 residues.

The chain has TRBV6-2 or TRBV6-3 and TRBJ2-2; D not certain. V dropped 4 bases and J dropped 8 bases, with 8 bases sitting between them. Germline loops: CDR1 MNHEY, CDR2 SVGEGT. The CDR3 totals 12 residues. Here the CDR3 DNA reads TGTGCCAGCAGTTGGTCAGAAGGGGAGCTGTTTTTT. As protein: CASSWSEGELFF.

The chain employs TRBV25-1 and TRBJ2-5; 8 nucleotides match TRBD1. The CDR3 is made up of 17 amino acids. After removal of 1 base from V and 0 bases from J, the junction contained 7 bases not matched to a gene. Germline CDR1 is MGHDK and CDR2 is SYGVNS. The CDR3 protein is CASSEWGDRLYQETQYF. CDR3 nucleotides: TGTGCCAGCAGTGAATGGGGGGACAGGTTGTACCAAGAGACCCAGTACTTC.

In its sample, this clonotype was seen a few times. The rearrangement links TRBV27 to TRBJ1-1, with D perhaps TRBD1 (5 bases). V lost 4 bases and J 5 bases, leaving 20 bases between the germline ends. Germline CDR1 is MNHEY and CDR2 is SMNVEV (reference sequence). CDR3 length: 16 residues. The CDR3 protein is CASSSPGRPLGTEAFF. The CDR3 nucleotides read TGTGCCAGCAGTTCGCCGGGACGGCCGTTAGGGACTGAAGCTTTCTTT.

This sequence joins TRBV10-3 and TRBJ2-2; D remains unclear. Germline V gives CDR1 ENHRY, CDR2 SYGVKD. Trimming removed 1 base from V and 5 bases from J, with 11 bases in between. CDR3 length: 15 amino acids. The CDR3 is CAISELELLTGELFF. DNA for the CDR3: TGTGCCATCAGTGAGTTAGAACTACTGACCGGGGAGCTGTTTTTT.

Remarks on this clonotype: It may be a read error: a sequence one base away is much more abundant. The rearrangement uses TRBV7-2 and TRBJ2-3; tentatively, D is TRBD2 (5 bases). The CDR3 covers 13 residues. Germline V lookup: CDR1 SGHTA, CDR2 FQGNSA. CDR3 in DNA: TGTGCCAGCAGCTTAGTGGCTAGCTCTACGCGGTATTTT. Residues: CASSLVASSTRYF.

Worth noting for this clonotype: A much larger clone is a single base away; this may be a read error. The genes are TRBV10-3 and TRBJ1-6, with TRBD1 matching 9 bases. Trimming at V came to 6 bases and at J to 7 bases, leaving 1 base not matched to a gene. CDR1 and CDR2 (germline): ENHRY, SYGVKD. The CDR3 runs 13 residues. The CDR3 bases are TGTGCCATCAGCGGGACAGGGAATTCACCCCTCCACTTT. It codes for CAISGTGNSPLHF.

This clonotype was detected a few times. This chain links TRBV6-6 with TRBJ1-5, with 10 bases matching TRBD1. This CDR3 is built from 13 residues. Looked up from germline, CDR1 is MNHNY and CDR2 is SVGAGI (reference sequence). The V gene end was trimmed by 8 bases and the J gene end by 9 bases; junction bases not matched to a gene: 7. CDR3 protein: CASLGDRGLPQHF. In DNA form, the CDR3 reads TGTGCCAGCCTGGGGGACAGGGGTCTGCCCCAGCATTTT.